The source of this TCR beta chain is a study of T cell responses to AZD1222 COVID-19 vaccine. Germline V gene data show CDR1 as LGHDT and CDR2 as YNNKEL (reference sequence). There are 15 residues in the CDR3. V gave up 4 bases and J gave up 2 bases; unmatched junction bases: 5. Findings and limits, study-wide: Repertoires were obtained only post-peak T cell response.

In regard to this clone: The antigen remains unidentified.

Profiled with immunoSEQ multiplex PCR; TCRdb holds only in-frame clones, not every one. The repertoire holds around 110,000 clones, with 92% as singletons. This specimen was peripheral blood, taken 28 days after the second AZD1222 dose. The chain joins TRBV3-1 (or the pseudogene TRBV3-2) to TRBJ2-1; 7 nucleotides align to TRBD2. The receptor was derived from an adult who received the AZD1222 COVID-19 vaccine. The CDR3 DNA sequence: TGTGCCAGCAGCCGGGGGAGGGGAGCCTACAATGAGCAGTTCTTC. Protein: CASSRGRGAYNEQFF.